Sequencing of this T cell receptor beta chain was carried out in a study of blood T cells in healthy people across ages. As to this clonotype: Its cognate antigen is unknown.

This CDR3 region has 15 residues. The junction had 6 bases not matched to a gene; V was cut back by 6 bases and J by 3 bases. General study points: Calculation of diversity from one million T cells yielded estimates considered to be underestimates. Both higher diversity and more naive CD4+ cells marked long-lived donors when set against aged donors.

The donors, all healthy, were Caucasians living in Russia, aged roughly 6 to 100. For the second PCR, which ran for about 6 to 11 cycles, a sample-barcoded 5' primer and a J-beta primer mix were used. TCRdb re-derived calls from the 5' RACE reads in MiXCR, one entry per CDR3 protein. The sample has some 1.5 million distinct CDR3 sequences, under 30% seen once. The gene calls are TRBV12-3 or TRBV12-4 and TRBJ2-2; 8 bases match TRBD2. This receptor was taken from a woman aged 30 to 39 in good health. The sequenced material came from blood. CDR3 protein: CASSSSGSYTGELFF. The CDR3 DNA reads as TGTGCCAGCAGCTCAAGCGGGAGCTACACCGGGGAGCTGTTTTTT.